This TCR beta chain was recovered during a study of a mutant IDH1 vaccine in newly diagnosed glioma. Notes on the study in general: The vaccine induced immune responses, and these occurred in 80% to 95% of patients.

To note about this clone: Its antigen is not known.

Time point given: week 47, end of study. Mutant IDH1 20-mer peptide, at 300 ug, made up each vaccine dose, with topical imiquimod. TCRdb keeps only in-frame clones here, not all; method: immunoSEQ multiplex PCR. Of around 40,000 clones listed, approximately 82% are singletons. The source of this sequence is a man aged 18 to 29 with glioma. Some clones in this sample may be carry-over from other donors' samples. The sample in question was PBMCs, obtained from a glioma patient whose treatment included an IDH1 peptide vaccine.

CDR3 coding DNA: TGTGCCAGCGGTGACAGGGCACCCTATGGCTACACCTTC. Amino acids: CASGDRAPYGYTF. This chain connects TRBV6-5 to TRBJ1-2; TRBD1 agrees at 7 bases. The junction had 7 bases not matched to a gene; V was cut back by 8 bases and J by 4 bases. From germline, CDR1 is MNHEY and CDR2 SVGAGI. There are 13 residues in the CDR3.